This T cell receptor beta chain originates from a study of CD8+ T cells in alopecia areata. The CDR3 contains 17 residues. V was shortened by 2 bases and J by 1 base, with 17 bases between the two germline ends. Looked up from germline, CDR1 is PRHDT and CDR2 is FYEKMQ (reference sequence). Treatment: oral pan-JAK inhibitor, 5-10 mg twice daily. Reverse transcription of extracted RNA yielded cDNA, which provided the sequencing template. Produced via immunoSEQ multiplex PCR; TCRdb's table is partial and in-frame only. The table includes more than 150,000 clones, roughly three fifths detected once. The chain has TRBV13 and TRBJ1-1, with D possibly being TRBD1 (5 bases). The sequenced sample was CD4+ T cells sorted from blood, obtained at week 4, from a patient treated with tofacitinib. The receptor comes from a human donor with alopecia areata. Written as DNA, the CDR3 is TGTGCCAGCAGCTTAATAACAGGCGTAACGAGGAACACTGAAGCTTTCTTT. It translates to CASSLITGVTRNTEAFF.